The rows below give T cell receptor beta chains drawn from one sample of a study of T cell repertoires in cytomegalovirus infection. No antigen is known for these receptors. TCRdb recomputed calls from the reads with MiXCR, one row per CDR3 protein. Here the sample spans around 340,000 distinct CDR3 sequences, around 29% being singletons. Sequenced material: cultured PBMCs, taken from culture after CMV antigen stimulation. The receptors originated from a human donor in good health (CMV status not recorded). Some clones in this sample may be carry-over from other donors' samples. CDR3s include the opening cysteine and the closing phenylalanine or tryptophan. D genes are given only for firm matches. A row's size may be missing; if present it is once, few, many or a size class.

TGCGCCAGCAGCCAAGGGCTAGCGGGAGCCCCGCGGAACGAGCAGTACTTC CASSQGLAGAPRNEQYF 17 TRBJ2-7 TRBV4-1 few TRBD2
TGTGCCAGCAGCGTTCGGGACAGGGGCTCTGGGGCCAACGTCCTGACTTTC CASSVRDRGSGANVLTF 17 TRBJ2-6 TRBV7-2 many TRBD1
TGTGCCAGCAGCTTAGCCGGGACTACTCGAAGCTCCTACAATGAGCAGTTCTTC CASSLAGTTRSSYNEQFF 18 TRBJ2-1 TRBV7-2 few TRBD2
TGTGCCAGCAGCGGGCACAGCACAGATACGCAGTATTTT CASSGHSTDTQYF 13 TRBJ2-3 TRBV7-6 . .
TGTGCCAGCAGTGAACGACAGACAAGGGACTATGGCTACACCTTC CASSERQTRDYGYTF 15 TRBJ1-2 TRBV2 . .
TGCAGCGTGAGACAGGACTCCTATAATTCACCCCTCCACTTT CSVRQDSYNSPLHF 14 TRBJ1-6 TRBV29-1 few .
TGTGCCAGCAGGAGGGGTTGGGGAGTTGAAGCTTTCTTT CASRRGWGVEAFF 13 TRBJ1-1 TRBV12-3/TRBV12-4 few .
TGTGCCAGCACTAGCTTCGGGGCAGCCGCAGGTGGCAATCAGCCCCAGCATTTT CASTSFGAAAGGNQPQHF 18 TRBJ1-5 TRBV6-8 . .
TGCAGCGTCGCTCCCAGGGTAGCTAACTATGGCTACACCTTC CSVAPRVANYGYTF 14 TRBJ1-2 TRBV29-1 . .
TGCGCCAGCAGCCAAGAGGACTTTACAGATACGCAGTATTTT CASSQEDFTDTQYF 14 TRBJ2-3 TRBV4-1 . .
TGTGCCAGTAGTACCCCTCAGGGGTTCTCAACCAACACCGGGGAGCTGTTTTTT CASSTPQGFSTNTGELFF 18 TRBJ2-2 TRBV19 few .
TGTGCCAGCAGTGATACTTCACGCAATGAGCAGTTCTTC CASSDTSRNEQFF 13 TRBJ2-1 TRBV25-1 . .
TGTGCCAGCAGTTTTGTCAACTCCTACGAGCAGTACTTC CASSFVNSYEQYF 13 TRBJ2-7 TRBV28 . .
TGTGCCAGCAGACCCAGGGACAGGGAACTCTATGGCTACACCTTC CASRPRDRELYGYTF 15 TRBJ1-2 TRBV28 few TRBD1
TGCGCCAGCAGCTTGGTTGGGGCAGATGGCTACACCTTC CASSLVGADGYTF 13 TRBJ1-2 TRBV5-1 few .
TGTGCCAGCAGTCCTAGCGGGGGGTTCAATGAGCAGTTCTTC CASSPSGGFNEQFF 14 TRBJ2-1 TRBV27 . TRBD2